Below, one TCR beta chain is given with its context. The source of the sample is a study of Graves' ophthalmopathy and Graves' hyperthyroidism. Amplifying from RNA transcripts, the study obtained TCR beta CDR3 regions. The workflow started with a first-round RT-PCR run with HTBI primers and then moved on to a second-round multiplex PCR. TCRdb called the multiplex PCR reads again in MiXCR, with one record for every CDR3 protein. The repertoire has over a million distinct CDR3 sequences, less than 45% of them found once; the top ten carry over 8.5%. This CDR3 is built from 16 residues. The ends were cut back, 4 bases at V and 5 bases at J, with 20 bases in the middle. Germline CDR1 and CDR2: MGHDK and SYGVNS.

The chain uses TRBV25-1 and TRBJ2-5, with D possibly being TRBD1 (6 bases). The source of this sequence is an adult man with Graves' hyperthyroidism. Sequencing was carried out using peripheral blood or thyroid tissue (not recorded which). The CDR3 reads CASSASSVGQMETQYF. Written as DNA, the CDR3 is TGTGCCAGCAGTGCCAGCAGTGTGGGACAAATGGAGACCCAGTACTTC.